The sequence of this TCR beta chain was determined in a study of blood T cells in healthy people across ages. General study results and limits: With donor CMV status unknown, expanded clonotype changes were possibly confounded.

Comments on this clonotype: Antigen unknown.

Germline CDR1 and CDR2: SGDLS and YYNGEE. CDR3 length: 15 residues. With V trimmed by 4 bases and J by 0 bases, 6 bases remained unmatched. A second PCR, run for about 7 to 11 cycles, used a sample-barcoded 5' primer plus a J-beta primer mix. TCRdb re-derived calls from the 5' RACE reads in MiXCR, one entry per CDR3 protein. The data hold over 1,500,000 distinct CDR3 sequences, with 35% to 50% observed a single time. Total RNA extraction produced at least 6 micrograms (per sample) for the study. V gene TRBV9 combines with J gene TRBJ1-2; TRBD1 agrees at 7 bases. Sequenced sample: blood. The sequence was obtained from a human donor in good health. DNA of the CDR3: TGTGCCAGCAGCTTACAGGGGAAAGCTAACTATGGCTACACCTTC. This codes for CASSLQGKANYGYTF.